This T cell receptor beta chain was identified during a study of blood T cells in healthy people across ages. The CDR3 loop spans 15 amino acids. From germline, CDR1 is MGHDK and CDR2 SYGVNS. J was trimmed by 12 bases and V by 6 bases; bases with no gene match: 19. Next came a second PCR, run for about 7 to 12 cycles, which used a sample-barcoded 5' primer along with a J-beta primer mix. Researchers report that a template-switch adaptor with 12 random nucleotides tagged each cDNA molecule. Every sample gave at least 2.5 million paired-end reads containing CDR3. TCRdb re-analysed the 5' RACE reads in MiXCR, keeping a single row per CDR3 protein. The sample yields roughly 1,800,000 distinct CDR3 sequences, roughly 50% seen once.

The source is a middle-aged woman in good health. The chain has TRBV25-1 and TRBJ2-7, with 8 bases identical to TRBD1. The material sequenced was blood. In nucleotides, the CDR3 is TGTGCCAGCAGCGCTGCAGGGGGCTTCAAAAACATTCGGTACTTC. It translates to CASSAAGGFKNIRYF.